This is a list of T cell receptor beta chains from one sample in a study of PD-1 blockade in classical Hodgkin lymphoma. Using immunoSEQ multiplex PCR, the repertoire was profiled, and TCRdb retains in-frame clones only, with some absent. The sample consists of more than 30,000 clones, around 90% of them appearing once. What was sequenced was CD4+ T cells from blood. The receptors come from a human donor with classical Hodgkin lymphoma. Both conserved end residues are part of each CDR3. D genes are given only for firm matches. The size field is filled for only some rows; it gives once, few, many or a size class.

size: NA; V: TRBV6-1; D: NA; J: TRBJ1-5; DNA: TGTGCCAGCAGCGATACAGCGATTAATCAGCCCCAGCATTTT; CDR3: CASSDTAINQPQHF
size: NA; V: TRBV28; D: NA; J: TRBJ2-3; DNA: TGTGCCAGCAGTGGGGGACCGGGGCTAAGAGATACGCAGTATTTT; CDR3: CASSGGPGLRDTQYF
size: NA; V: TRBV5-1; D: TRBD1; J: TRBJ1-1; DNA: TGCGCCAGCAGCTTGGACACAGGGGGTAACACTGAAGCTTTCTTT; CDR3: CASSLDTGGNTEAFF
size: NA; V: TRBV7-9; D: NA; J: TRBJ1-1; DNA: TGTGCCAGCAGCCTAGACGTCGGGTTGGCTTTCTTT; CDR3: CASSLDVGLAFF
size: NA; V: TRBV5-1; D: TRBD1; J: TRBJ1-1; DNA: TGCGCCAGCAGCCCCCAAACAGGGGTGAACACTGAAGCTTTCTTT; CDR3: CASSPQTGVNTEAFF
size: NA; V: TRBV11-3; D: TRBD1; J: TRBJ2-1; DNA: TGTGCCAGCAGCTTAGGGACAGGCTCCCGAGGAGTTGATGAGCAGTTCTTC; CDR3: CASSLGTGSRGVDEQFF
size: NA; V: TRBV10-2; D: TRBD1; J: TRBJ2-1; DNA: TGCGCCAGCAGTCTTCCCGGACAGGGAGGCGGTGAGCAGTTCTTC; CDR3: CASSLPGQGGGEQFF
size: once; V: TRBV18; D: TRBD1; J: TRBJ1-2; DNA: TGTGCCAGCTCACCGGGACAGTACTATGGCTACACCTTC; CDR3: CASSPGQYYGYTF
size: NA; V: TRBV28; D: TRBD1; J: TRBJ1-1; DNA: TGTGCCAGCAGCCCCCCCCGGGGACAGCGGAACACTGAAGCTTTCTTT; CDR3: CASSPPRGQRNTEAFF
size: few; V: TRBV11-2; D: NA; J: TRBJ2-2; DNA: TGTGCCAGCAGCTTAGACCTGGAGAACACCGGGGAGCTGTTTTTT; CDR3: CASSLDLENTGELFF
size: NA; V: TRBV19; D: NA; J: TRBJ2-1; DNA: TGTGCCAGTAGTATAAGCAGGGCCGGGTACAATGAGCAGTTCTTC; CDR3: CASSISRAGYNEQFF
size: NA; V: TRBV11-2; D: NA; J: TRBJ2-5; DNA: TGTGCCAGCAGCTTAGGGGATAGCGGAGGGGTGAAGACCCAGTACTTC; CDR3: CASSLGDSGGVKTQYF
size: NA; V: TRBV5-1; D: NA; J: TRBJ1-2; DNA: TGCGCCAGCAGCTTCGAAACCCCTAACTATGGCTACACCTTC; CDR3: CASSFETPNYGYTF
size: NA; V: TRBV7-9; D: NA; J: TRBJ1-3; DNA: TGTGCCAGCAGCTACAGGGTTGACACCATATATTTT; CDR3: CASSYRVDTIYF
size: NA; V: TRBV5-1; D: TRBD2; J: TRBJ2-1; DNA: TGCGCCAGCAGCTTGGCTAGCGGGGGGTACAATGAGCAGTTCTTC; CDR3: CASSLASGGYNEQFF
size: NA; V: TRBV30; D: NA; J: TRBJ2-3; DNA: TGTGCCTGGAGTCCAGGGTCGCTTACTAGCACAGATACGCAGTATTTT; CDR3: CAWSPGSLTSTDTQYF
size: NA; V: TRBV7-3; D: NA; J: TRBJ2-2; DNA: TGTGCCAGCAGCCCCTCACATACCGGGGAGCTGTTTTTT; CDR3: CASSPSHTGELFF
size: NA; V: TRBV5-1; D: NA; J: TRBJ2-5; DNA: TGCGCCAGCAGCTGGGCAGGGGTCGGGGGAGAGACCCAGTACTTC; CDR3: CASSWAGVGGETQYF
size: NA; V: TRBV10-3; D: NA; J: TRBJ1-6; DNA: TGTGCCATCAGTGCGACAGGTTATAATTCACCCCTCCACTTT; CDR3: CAISATGYNSPLHF
size: NA; V: TRBV5-5; D: TRBD1; J: TRBJ2-3; DNA: TGTGCCAGCAGCCACAACCTGGGACAGGGTTTGTCAGATACGCAGTATTTT; CDR3: CASSHNLGQGLSDTQYF
size: NA; V: TRBV28; D: NA; J: TRBJ1-3; DNA: TGTGCCACGATGACTTTGGGAAACACCATATATTTT; CDR3: CATMTLGNTIYF
size: NA; V: TRBV4-1; D: NA; J: TRBJ2-3; DNA: TGCGCCAGCAGCCAGGGACCTTCCACAGATACGCAGTATTTT; CDR3: CASSQGPSTDTQYF